These 5 T cell receptor beta chains were sequenced from one sample in a study of OX40 agonist ivuxolimab in advanced cancers. Sequenced by immunoSEQ multiplex PCR; TCRdb stores in-frame clones only, minus some. Of under 100,000 clones in the sample, less than 95% were seen once. The starting material was CD4+ or CD8+ T cells sorted from blood, obtained in a trial of the OX40 agonist ivuxolimab. These receptor sequences come from an adult with an advanced solid tumor such as melanoma, head and neck, liver or kidney cancer.

This rearrangement joins TRBV11-2 to TRBJ2-7, with D possibly matching TRBD1 (7 bases). The germline V gene has CDR1 SGHAT and CDR2 FQNNGV. The CDR3 is made up of 16 amino acids. Deletions cut 5 bases from V and 5 bases from J, with 22 bases between. This CDR3 is CASSLGAGGIWNEQYF. CDR3 DNA: TGTGCCAGCAGCCTCGGGGCAGGGGGGATATGGAACGAGCAGTACTTC.

This chain links TRBV7-7 with TRBJ2-1; D might be TRBD1 (5 bases). The germline CDR1 and CDR2 sequences are SSHAT and FNYEAQ (reference sequence). V lost 2 bases and J 5 bases, leaving 16 bases between the germline ends. The CDR3 totals 16 residues. The CDR3 nucleotides read TGTGCCAGCAGCTTAAGTCCGGTGGCAGGGAACAATGAGCAGTTCTTC. Protein product: CASSLSPVAGNNEQFF.

This chain connects TRBV5-6 to TRBJ1-2; D is uncertain. V shed 2 bases and J shed 3 bases, with 5 bases lying between them. The germline gives CDR1 SGHDT, CDR2 YYEEEE. The CDR3 extends over 12 amino acids. CDR3 in amino acids: CASSFQDYGYTF. For the CDR3, the DNA is TGTGCCAGCAGCTTCCAGGACTATGGCTACACCTTC.

This chain joins TRBV27 and TRBJ2-7; 7 bases map to TRBD1. The V gene's germline CDR1 is MNHEY and CDR2 SMNVEV (reference sequence). The V and J ends lost 5 bases and 2 bases, in that order; junction bases with no gene match: 12. CDR3 length: 16 residues. Written as DNA, the CDR3 is TGTGCCAGCAGTCCTTCGACAGGGTTTCCTCCCTACGAGCAGTACTTC. As protein: CASSPSTGFPPYEQYF.

This clone has only one observation. The chain uses TRBV5-1 and TRBJ1-1; perhaps TRBD1 as D (5 bases). This CDR3 has 15 amino acids. Germline loops: CDR1 SGHRS, CDR2 YFSETQ. Trimming took off 0 bases at V and 1 base at J, with 10 bases between the two ends. CDR3 bases: TGCGCCAGCAGCTTGGGCCCAACAGGGAACACTGAAGCTTTCTTT. It translates to CASSLGPTGNTEAFF.